A single sample gave rise to the 12 T cell receptor beta chains below, sequenced in a study of OX40 agonist ivuxolimab in advanced cancers. Repertoires were generated with immunoSEQ multiplex PCR, while TCRdb's copy carries only in-frame clones and drops some. The sample lists about 25,000 clones, about 86% occurring once. The source material was CD4+ or CD8+ T cells sorted from blood, sampled in a trial of the OX40 agonist ivuxolimab. The receptors here all came from an adult with an advanced solid tumor such as melanoma, head and neck, liver or kidney cancer.

The genes are TRBV19 and TRBJ2-1, with unresolved D. Trimming cost V 6 bases and J 3 bases, with 15 bases left between them. The CDR3 covers 15 residues. CDR1 is LNHDA and CDR2 is SQIVND in the germline V gene (reference sequence). The CDR3 spells CASRRTVEFYNEQFF. As DNA, the CDR3 is TGTGCCAGTAGAAGGACGGTCGAATTCTACAATGAGCAGTTCTTC.

This chain connects TRBV11-2 to TRBJ1-2; TRBD1 might be the D (5 bases). CDR1 is SGHAT, CDR2 FQNNGV, per germline. V lost 0 bases to trimming and J lost 8 bases, with 19 bases between them. The CDR3 is made up of 16 amino acids. CDR3 loop: CASSLDIWGGDRGYTF. CDR3 nucleotides: TGTGCCAGCAGCTTAGATATTTGGGGAGGGGATCGCGGCTACACCTTC.

This clone rates as medium-sized. The rearrangement links TRBV5-1 to TRBJ2-7, with unresolved D. CDR1 is SGHRS and CDR2 is YFSETQ in the germline V gene. This CDR3 contains 14 residues. V was shortened by 5 bases and J by 3 bases, with 15 bases between the two germline ends. CDR3 sequence (DNA): TGCGCCAGCAGTCTATCGTCGTGGCACTACGAGCAGTACTTC. Protein product: CASSLSSWHYEQYF.

V and J are TRBV4-3 and TRBJ2-7; 8 nucleotides line up with TRBD1. V lost 0 bases to trimming and J lost 5 bases; unmatched junction nucleotides: 6. CDR3 length equals 15 residues. Germline V CDR1 and CDR2: LGHNA, YSLEER. The CDR3 region is CASSQDGGQVHEQYF. CDR3 sequence (DNA): TGCGCCAGCAGCCAAGATGGGGGACAGGTCCACGAGCAGTACTTC.

This rearrangement joins TRBV5-5 to TRBJ1-5; D not resolved. Trimming stripped 2 bases from V and 5 bases from J, with 8 bases between. Germline V gene lookup returns CDR1 SGHKS and CDR2 YYEKEE (reference sequence). CDR3 size: 13 residues. CDR3 nucleotides: TGTGCCAGCAGCTTAGTCGGTGATCAGCCCCAGCATTTT. This encodes CASSLVGDQPQHF.

This clone came up once. The chain is built from TRBV6-1 and TRBJ2-7; 10 bases are shared with TRBD2. Germline V CDR1 and CDR2: MNHNS, SASEGT. The CDR3 extends over 16 amino acids. The V gene end was trimmed by 2 bases and the J gene end by 2 bases; junction bases not matched to a gene: 6. The CDR3 sequence: CASSESRLAGAYEQYF. CDR3 nucleotide sequence: TGTGCCAGCAGTGAATCGCGGCTAGCGGGGGCCTACGAGCAGTACTTC.

The chain recombines TRBV27 with TRBJ2-4, with D maybe TRBD1 (6 bases). This CDR3 comprises 15 residues. V was cut by 3 bases and J by 6 bases, with 15 bases left in between. Germline values: CDR1 MNHEY, CDR2 SMNVEV (reference sequence). As DNA, the CDR3 is TGTGCCAGCAGTTTGGCGACAGGTCTGGGAAACATTCAGTACTTC. This encodes CASSLATGLGNIQYF.

J is TRBJ1-1 and V is TRBV23-1; 8 positions match TRBD1. TRBV23-1 is filed as an ORF, its function uncertain. The V and J ends lost 2 bases and 3 bases, in that order; junction bases with no gene match: 11. CDR3 length: 17 amino acids. In DNA form, the CDR3 reads TGCGCCAGCAGTCAACCTCGGAACAGGGGGGAGTACACTGAAGCTTTCTTT. It yields the protein CASSQPRNRGEYTEAFF.

This chain joins TRBV5-1 and TRBJ2-1; D gene uncertain. The germline V gene has CDR1 SGHRS and CDR2 YFSETQ. This CDR3 spans 14 amino acids. The ends were cut back, 2 bases at V and 0 bases at J, with 6 bases in the middle. CDR3 DNA sequence: TGCGCCAGCAGCTTCAGGAGCTCCTACAATGAGCAGTTCTTC. Amino acid sequence: CASSFRSSYNEQFF.

The CDR3 here is CASSSGRLDYGYTF. The CDR3 coding sequence is TGTGCCAGCAGCAGTGGACGGCTAGACTATGGCTACACCTTC. V usage is TRBV4-2 and J usage is TRBJ1-2, with D unresolved. CDR1 is LGHNA, CDR2 YNFKEQ, per germline. Trimming left V 5 bases short and J 3 bases short, with 13 bases between. The CDR3 runs to 14 residues.

The chain is built from TRBV2 and TRBJ2-7; D is possibly TRBD1 (5 bases). Germline V gives CDR1 SNHLY, CDR2 FYNNEI. The V gene lost 8 bases and the J gene lost 0 bases, with 14 bases spanning the gap. The CDR3 runs to 14 residues. CDR3 in amino acids: CASWATDHSYEQYF. In DNA, the CDR3 is TGTGCCAGCTGGGCGACAGACCACTCCTACGAGCAGTACTTC.

CDR3 sequence (DNA): TGTGCCATCAGTTCCCTTAGCGGGACCGAAGAGACCCAGTACTTC. Amino acids: CAISSLSGTEETQYF. This sequence joins TRBV10-3 and TRBJ2-5, with 8 bases identical to TRBD2. The trim removed 5 bases at V and 3 bases at J, leaving 8 bases unmatched. The CDR3 runs to 15 residues. CDR1 and CDR2 from the germline V gene are ENHRY and SYGVKD.